These 16 T cell receptor beta chains were sequenced from one sample in a study of T cells in Graves' hyperthyroidism and ophthalmopathy. The CDR3 regions of TCR beta were amplified from RNA transcripts. The HTBI primer set was used in a first-round RT-PCR of the TCR CDR3. TCRdb redid the calling of the multiplex PCR reads with MiXCR, one entry per CDR3 protein. The data hold roughly 700,000 distinct CDR3 sequences, with roughly a third observed a single time. The sample taken for sequencing was blood. Every receptor here comes from a middle-aged woman with Graves' hyperthyroidism.

This clonotype was observed at least ten times. This chain connects TRBV7-3 to TRBJ1-1; D perhaps matches TRBD1 (5 bases). The CDR3 is 14 residues long. Trimming removed 5 bases at V and 1 base at J, with 11 bases between. Germline V CDR1 and CDR2: SGHTA, FQGTGA. The DNA for the CDR3 is TGTGCCAGCAGCCTCTCGGGGGAGAACACTGAAGCTTTCTTT. Its protein product is CASSLSGENTEAFF.

In the case of this clonotype: A much larger clone differs from this one at a single base, so this may be a read error. The V call is TRBV7-2, the J call TRBJ2-5; 7 bases fit TRBD2. The CDR3 loop spans 14 amino acids. Germline V lookup: CDR1 SGHTA, CDR2 FQGNSA. In nucleotides, the CDR3 is TGTGCCCACAGCGGGGTCAACAATCAAGGGACCCAGTACTTC. Translation: CAHSGVNNQGTQYF.

The chain couples TRBV7-9 to TRBJ1-3; TRBD1 matches at 12 bases. The length of the CDR3 is 18 residues. The V gene's germline CDR1 is SEHNR and CDR2 FQNEAQ (reference sequence). V lost 4 bases and J lost 8; bases outside the gene matches: 15. CDR3: CASSSRGTGGDYGYTIYF. The CDR3 bases are TGTGCCAGCAGCTCCCGAGGGACAGGGGGCGACTATGGCTACACCATATATTTT.

The table lists this clonotype with many counts. The J gene is TRBJ1-2, the V gene TRBV5-1; 7 positions agree with TRBD1. V trimming: 4 bases; J trimming: 6 bases; junction bases outside the gene matches: 9. This CDR3 has 14 amino acids. CDR1 SGHRS and CDR2 YFSETQ come from the germline V gene. The CDR3 loop reads CASSATGIGNGYTF. CDR3 sequence (DNA): TGCGCCAGCAGCGCGACAGGGATCGGGAATGGCTACACCTTC. The full variable domain, with the rest looked up from reference TRBV5-1 and TRBJ1-2, is KAGVTQTPRYLIKTRGQQVTLSCSPISGHRSVSWYQQTPGQGLQFLFEYFSETQRNKGNFPGRFSGRQFSNSRSEMNVSTLELGDSALYLCASSATGIGNGYTFGSGTRLTVV.

In its sample, this clonotype was seen a few times. The chain employs TRBV7-9 and TRBJ2-2, with TRBD1 matching 8 bases. Trimming removed 4 bases from V and 7 bases from J; junction bases left unmatched: 5. The CDR3 extends over 14 amino acids. Germline V lookup: CDR1 SEHNR, CDR2 FQNEAQ (reference sequence). The CDR3 nucleotides are TGTGCCAGCAGCTCTGCAGGGGGCGTCGGGGAGCTGTTTTTT. As protein: CASSSAGGVGELFF.

Concerning this clonotype: The junction departs from germline at one end; a sequencing error may be responsible. The chain has TRBV7-9 and TRBJ1-2, with a possible D match to TRBD1 (5 bases). This CDR3 region has 12 residues. The germline gives CDR1 SEHNR, CDR2 FQNEAQ (reference sequence). The CDR3 nucleotides read TGTGCCAGCAGCGGGGGAGACAATGGCTACACTTTC. Residues: CASSGGDNGYTF.

This clonotype turned up a few times. This sequence joins TRBV5-5 and TRBJ2-3; 7 positions agree with TRBD1. CDR3 length: 15 amino acids. Losses at the gene ends were 0 bases for V and 6 bases for J; bases not matched to a gene: 7. CDR1 and CDR2 (germline): SGHKS, YYEKEE (reference sequence). CDR3 in DNA: TGTGCCAGCAGCTTGGGGACAGGACCGTTGGATACGCAGTATTTT. Translation: CASSLGTGPLDTQYF.

Comments on this clonotype: This sequence may be a read error, since a much larger clone differs from it by one base. The rearrangement joins TRBV7-3 to TRBJ1-4; no reliable D call. Trimming took 5 bases from V and 3 from J, leaving 13 bases between them. Germline CDR1 reads SGHTA; CDR2 reads FQGTGA. The CDR3 totals 15 residues. The CDR3 here is CASSGVRTANEKLFF. CDR3 sequence (DNA): TGTGCCAGCAGCGGAGTGAGGACCGCTAATGAAAAACTGTTTTTT.

This clonotype was seen a few times. The rearrangement uses TRBV25-1 and TRBJ2-5; TRBD2 matches 10 bases. The J segment lost 4 bases and the V segment lost 6 bases, leaving 17 bases of the junction unmatched. CDR3 length: 18 residues. The germline CDR1 and CDR2 sequences are MGHDK and SYGVNS. In DNA, the CDR3 is TGTGCCAGCAGCCAAGATCTTTGGCAGCGGGGGGGCTTAGAGACCCAGTACTTC. It codes for CASSQDLWQRGGLETQYF.

The chain uses TRBV10-3 and TRBJ2-5; D remains ambiguous. This CDR3 comprises 15 residues. Per germline, CDR1 ENHRY and CDR2 SYGVKD. Trimming removed 3 bases from V and 9 bases from J, with 20 bases in between. This CDR3 is CAISEVVDSTQPQYF. DNA for the CDR3: TGTGCCATCAGTGAAGTAGTCGATTCCACGCAGCCCCAGTACTTC.

This rearrangement joins TRBV14 to TRBJ2-2; D is unclear. There are 17 residues in the CDR3. V shed 1 base and J shed 0 bases, with 12 bases lying between them. Per the germline V gene, CDR1 is SGHDN and CDR2 is FVKESK. DNA for the CDR3: TGTGCCAGCAGCCAAGCTCTCCGGGCCCCGAACACCGGGGAGCTGTTTTTT. It yields the protein CASSQALRAPNTGELFF.

The J gene is TRBJ2-7, the V gene TRBV20-1, with 9 bases matching TRBD1. Germline CDR1 reads DFQATT; CDR2 reads SNEGSKA (reference sequence). The V and J ends lost 7 bases and 4 bases, in that order; junction bases with no gene match: 11. The CDR3 has 14 residues. In nucleotides, the CDR3 is TGCAGTGGAGAAGGGGCGGGACAGGGTTACGAGCAGTACTTC. Its translation: CSGEGAGQGYEQYF.

This clonotype was counted at least ten times. The chain links TRBV2 to TRBJ2-7, with TRBD2 matching over 7 bases. There are 14 residues in the CDR3. The V gene's germline CDR1 is SNHLY and CDR2 FYNNEI. V was clipped by 7 bases and J by 6 bases; unmatched bases: 12. The CDR3 is CASIGEGRSVEQYF. DNA of the CDR3: TGTGCCAGCATCGGGGAGGGCAGGTCTGTCGAGCAGTACTTC.

Points on this clonotype: Being one base from a much bigger clone, this may be a read error. The chain has TRBV7-9 and TRBJ1-3; D not certain. This CDR3 has 14 amino acids. Trimming stripped 5 bases from V and 4 bases from J, with 12 bases between. The germline CDR1 and CDR2 sequences are SEHNR and FQNEAQ (reference sequence). The CDR3, as DNA: TGTGCCAGCAGCCCCCGGAAGGACGGAAACACCATATATTTT. Protein product: CASSPRKDGNTIYF.

In the case of this clonotype: With a much larger clone just one base away, this may be a read error. The rearrangement links TRBV20-1 to TRBJ2-5, with TRBD2 identical over 8 bases. This CDR3 comprises 15 residues. The germline gives CDR1 DFQATT, CDR2 SNEGSKA (reference sequence). The CDR3: CSGRPRAGAPETQYF. The CDR3 nucleotides read TGCAGTGGTAGACCCCGAGCGGGAGCCCCAGAGACCCAGTACTTC.

This rearrangement joins TRBV4-1 to TRBJ2-5; 8 nucleotides line up with TRBD2. CDR1 MGHRA and CDR2 YSYEKL come from the germline V gene. With 0 bases clipped from V and 4 bases from J, the junction kept 25 bases outside the gene matches. The CDR3 extends over 22 amino acids. This CDR3 is CASSQDPHFFGGLVGGAETQYF. DNA of the CDR3: TGCGCCAGCAGCCAAGATCCCCACTTCTTTGGGGGACTAGTGGGTGGGGCAGAGACCCAGTACTTC.